These T cell receptor beta chains were read from a single sample in a study of T-cell memory formation after mild COVID-19. TCRdb reprocessed the 5' RACE reads with MiXCR, giving one entry per CDR3 protein. The sample shows under 550,000 distinct CDR3 sequences, about 20% of them seen only once. Sequenced material: PBMCs or a T cell subset sorted from them (not recorded which). Receptors were obtained from an adult woman who had mild COVID-19 (a few samples of this study predate the infection). Cell type and time point are not known. CDR3s include the opening cysteine and the closing phenylalanine or tryptophan. D genes are given only for firm matches. The listing skips clone size in some rows; elsewhere it reads once, few, many or a size class.

size	V	D	J	DNA	CDR3
few	TRBV28	.	TRBJ1-5	TGTGCCAGCAGTTTCGACAGTAATCAGCCCCAGCATTTT	CASSFDSNQPQHF
few	TRBV12-3/TRBV12-4	.	TRBJ1-1	TGTGCCAGCAGTTCGCAGGGAGGGGGGTTGAACACTGAAGCTTTCTTT	CASSSQGGGLNTEAFF
few	TRBV5-1	TRBD2	TRBJ2-5	TGCGCCAGCAGCTTAGGGACTAGCCAAGAGACCCAGTACTTC	CASSLGTSQETQYF
.	TRBV7-2	.	TRBJ2-1	TGTGCCAGCTCCATGGAGCGGATCGCCTACAATGAGCAGTTCTTC	CASSMERIAYNEQFF
.	TRBV5-1	TRBD2	TRBJ2-5	TGCGCCAGCAGGGAATCTGGGACTAAACAAGAGACCCAGTACTTC	CASRESGTKQETQYF
few	TRBV7-9	.	TRBJ1-6	TGTGCCAGCAGCGGAGCGGGCGGGATCCTCCACTTT	CASSGAGGILHF
.	TRBV9	.	TRBJ2-3	TGTGCCAGCAGCGTAGCTACAGCCAATACGCAGTATTTT	CASSVATANTQYF
.	TRBV21-1	.	TRBJ2-3	TGTGCCAGCAGCAAAGGACCAACCACAGGGATTACAGATACGCAGTATTTT	CASSKGPTTGITDTQYF
.	TRBV25-1	TRBD2	TRBJ2-7	TGTGCCAGCAGTGATCTGGGAGAGGACAGAGCGGGGGTGCTTTACGAGCAGTACTTC	CASSDLGEDRAGVLYEQYF
.	TRBV7-2	TRBD2	TRBJ2-1	TGTGCCAGCAGACTCAGCGGGGGGGTAAACAATGAGCAGTTCTTC	CASRLSGGVNNEQFF
few	TRBV12-3/TRBV12-4	.	TRBJ1-1	TGTGCCAGCAGTCCCTTAGATTCCGGGGACACTGAAGCTTTCTTT	CASSPLDSGDTEAFF
.	TRBV5-1	.	TRBJ2-5	TGCGCCAGCAGCTTCTTTGACAGACAAGAGACCCAGTACTTC	CASSFFDRQETQYF
few	TRBV7-2	.	TRBJ1-2	TGTGCCAGCAGCTTCGCTGGGACCACTAACTATGGCTACACCTTC	CASSFAGTTNYGYTF
.	TRBV24-1	TRBD1	TRBJ2-3	TGTGCCACCAGTGATGTAGGGGGCGCGGATACGCAGTATTTT	CATSDVGGADTQYF
few	TRBV7-9	.	TRBJ2-3	TGTGCCAGCAGCTTACGCGCAGGGATAGATACGCAGTATTTT	CASSLRAGIDTQYF
few	TRBV7-2	.	TRBJ1-3	TGTGCCAGCAGCGTTAGGCAGGCCTCTGGAAACACCATATATTTT	CASSVRQASGNTIYF
.	TRBV5-5	TRBD1	TRBJ2-2	TGTGCCAGCAGATCCCGGACAGGAGTACAAGGGACCGGGGAGCTGTTTTTT	CASRSRTGVQGTGELFF
.	TRBV9	.	TRBJ1-3	TGTGCCAGCAGCGGTACAGGGAACCGGTGGTCTGGAAACACCATATATTTT	CASSGTGNRWSGNTIYF
few	TRBV5-1	TRBD1	TRBJ2-2	TGCGCCAGCAGCTTGCTCTCGGGGACAGGGGTTGCCGGGGAGCTGTTTTTT	CASSLLSGTGVAGELFF
.	TRBV7-2	TRBD2	TRBJ2-7	TGTGCCAGCAGCTTAGCGCTGGCAGGGCGGGGGTACGAGCAGTACTTC	CASSLALAGRGYEQYF
once	TRBV6-2/TRBV6-3	.	TRBJ1-1	TGTGCCAGCAGTTTCATCTCAATGAACACTGAAGCTTTCTTT	CASSFISMNTEAFF
few	TRBV4-2	.	TRBJ2-1	TGTGCCAGCAGCCAAGAACCTAGTCTTCAGTTCTTC	CASSQEPSLQFF
few	TRBV5-1	TRBD1	TRBJ2-5	TGCGCCAGCAGCTTGGTCGGGACAGCGGAGTACCAAGAGACCCAGTACTTC	CASSLVGTAEYQETQYF